This T cell receptor (beta chain) was captured by sequencing in a study of T cell repertoires in cytomegalovirus infection. On the study more broadly: HLA-C-restricted CMV epitopes, recently identified, and well-studied HLA-B-restricted ones were used by the study. Carrying CMV and the relevant HLA type showed in public TCR beta signatures. Findings of the study overall: HLA-C-restricted CMV-specific TCR beta clonotypes were dominant in the ex vivo response.

A single record per CDR3 protein comes from TCRdb applying MiXCR to the reads. The sample records 640,000 or so distinct CDR3 sequences, around 32% being singletons. Turning to this clonotype: What it binds is unknown.

This clonotype was obtained from a human donor in good health (CMV status not recorded). Some clones in this sample may be carry-over from other donors' samples. The material was cultured PBMCs, obtained from culture after CMV antigen stimulation.

The CDR3: CASSFSRTGLNTGELFF. For the CDR3, the DNA is TGTGCCAGCAGTTTTTCGAGGACAGGACTGAACACCGGGGAGCTGTTTTTT. The chain is built from TRBV2 and TRBJ2-2; 7 nucleotides agree with TRBD1. J gave up 1 base and V 5 bases, and 10 bases lay outside the gene matches. The CDR3 runs 17 residues. Germline V gene lookup returns CDR1 SNHLY and CDR2 FYNNEI.